One TCR beta chain is described in this entry. Its antigen is still unknown. Base qualities are not provided; no much larger clone lies one nucleotide away. The CDR3 numbers 14 residues from cysteine through phenylalanine. CDR3 DNA only is kept here, 42 bases in frame from base 1. CDR1 and CDR2 are drawn from the germline V gene: SGHTA, FQGNSA. V loses 4 bases at its end and J loses 6 bases; junction bases beyond the gene matches: 4. The data originate from a study of regulatory T cells in long-lasting Graves disease (dated by TCRdb to 2020 to 2023). Context from the whole study: In the newly diagnosed Graves' disease group, patients had been taking antithyroid drugs for less than 3 months. Peripheral blood TCR sequencing and RNA sequencing compared persistent Graves' disease patients with newly diagnosed Graves' disease patients. The study was registered as a clinical trial and conducted in China. A total of around 35 samples underwent TCR sequencing, from about 13 patients with persistent Graves' disease and approximately 20 patients with newly diagnosed Graves' disease. Beyond this particular receptor, the publication reports: The authors acknowledged the small sample size as a limitation that may reduce accuracy. Compared with newly diagnosed patients, persistent Graves' disease patients had lower TCR Shannon entropy and fewer highly expanded clones, which suggests clonal expansion. Only peripheral blood was studied, because thyroid tissue, the primary lesion, was inaccessible. Sequencing and analysis were restricted to the TCR beta chain. TRBV28, TRBJ1-2 and TRBJ2-5 were preferentially used in persistent disease, while TRBV20-1 and TRBJ2-1 were favored in newly diagnosed disease. A larger number of public clonotypes was shared among persistent patients (approximately 3,000) than among newly diagnosed patients (approximately 1,000).

The time point label here, explained by the study, means: newly diagnosed GD, antithyroid drugs for less than 3 months. RNA was extracted from PBMCs in TRIzol for both TCR sequencing and RNA sequencing. Graves' disease was diagnosed according to American Thyroid Association guidelines. Recruitment of patients was carried out at an endocrinology department in Xi'an, China. Each patient gave 7.5 to 10 milliliters of peripheral blood, collected in an EDTA anticoagulant tube. Ficoll Paque Plus density gradient separation was used to isolate PBMCs, and no additional T cell sorting was done. RNA quality was checked with an Agilent 2100 Bioanalyzer and agarose gel, and concentration with a NanoDrop 2000. The library was made by multiplex PCR. The sample was run on an Illumina HiSeq 4000. iRepertoire HTBI primers and Arm-PCR amplification of CDR3 regions were used to construct TCR beta libraries. Before sequencing, the PCR products went through gel purification. The paper's data handling went like this. A total of some 65 TRBV and 14 TRBJ segments were identified across samples and were used for gene usage analysis of CDR3 amino acid clonotypes. Filtered high-quality paired reads were merged into contigs using COPE and FqMerger. BLAST was used to align contigs to the IMGT TRBV, TRBD and TRBJ reference genes, and CDR3 was defined following IMGT. Highly expanded clones were defined as clonotypes with a frequency above 0.1%. Shannon entropy was used to measure repertoire diversity, and the Gini coefficient was used to measure V-J evenness. A clonotype found in more than one individual was treated as public. TCRdb's own reprocessing of the public reads used fastp at Q25 and MiXCR and kept productive beta chains. Identical CDR3 proteins give one entry, which carries the most common genes and DNA. The authors' filters were not applied to this entry. The sample table contains 240,000 or so distinct CDR3 sequences; only one count was recorded for over 20% of them. The leading ten clones occupy over 11% of the sample.

The chain is encoded by TRBV7-2 joined to TRBJ1-4; TRBD1 lines up with 8 middle nucleotides. This material consisted of peripheral blood mononuclear cells (PBMCs), taken at new diagnosis, from a patient treated with antithyroid drugs. The TCR sequence derives from a female donor with Graves disease. The CDR3 region reads CASSSLDRDEKLFF. At the DNA level, the sequence is TGTGCCAGCAGCTCCTTGGACAGGGATGAAAAACTGTTTTTT.